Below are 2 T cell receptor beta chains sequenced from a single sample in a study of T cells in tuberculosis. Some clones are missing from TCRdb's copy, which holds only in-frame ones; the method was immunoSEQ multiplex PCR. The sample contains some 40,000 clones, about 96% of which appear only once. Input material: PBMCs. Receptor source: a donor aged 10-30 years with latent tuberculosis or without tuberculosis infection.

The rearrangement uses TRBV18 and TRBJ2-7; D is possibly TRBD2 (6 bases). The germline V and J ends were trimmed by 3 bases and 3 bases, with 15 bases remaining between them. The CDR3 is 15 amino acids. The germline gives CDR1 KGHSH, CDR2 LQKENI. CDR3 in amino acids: CASSPRRANNYEQYF. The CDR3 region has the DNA TGTGCCAGCTCACCGAGGAGGGCAAATAACTACGAGCAGTACTTC.

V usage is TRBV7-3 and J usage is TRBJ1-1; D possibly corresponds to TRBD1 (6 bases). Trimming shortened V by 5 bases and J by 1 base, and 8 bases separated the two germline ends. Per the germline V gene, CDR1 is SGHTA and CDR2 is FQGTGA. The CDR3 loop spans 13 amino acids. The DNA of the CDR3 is TGTGCCAGCAGCCAACAGGGGAACACTGAAGCTTTCTTT. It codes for CASSQQGNTEAFF.